The rows below give T cell receptor beta chains drawn from one sample of a study of cytomegalovirus exposure and HLA in healthy donors. TCRdb's copy holds only in-frame clones and misses some; the assay was immunoSEQ multiplex PCR. The table shows just under 95,000 clones, with 60% to 85% occurring only once. Sequenced input: PBMCs. These receptors were taken from a man aged 45-65 years in good health and CMV-seropositive. Both conserved end residues are part of each CDR3. The D gene is left open where the match is weak. Size is omitted from some rows. Given values are once, few, many or a class for expanded clones.

d_call	clone_size	v_call	j_call	cdr3_aa	cdr3_nt
TRBD1	few	TRBV5-6	TRBJ1-1	CASSLGQGTTEAFF	TGTGCCAGCAGCCTAGGACAGGGGACCACTGAAGCTTTCTTT
.	.	TRBV7-2	TRBJ1-6	CASSLVRDNSPLHF	TGTGCCAGCAGCTTAGTTCGGGATAATTCACCCCTCCACTTT
.	once	TRBV6-5	TRBJ2-7	CASTAGRTYEQYF	TGTGCCAGCACCGCGGGGCGTACCTACGAGCAGTACTTC
.	.	TRBV9	TRBJ1-2	CASSVANSNYGYTF	TGTGCCAGCAGCGTAGCAAACAGCAACTATGGCTACACCTTC
TRBD2	.	TRBV5-1	TRBJ2-5	CASSLALAGEETQYF	TGCGCCAGCAGCTTAGCTCTAGCGGGGGAAGAGACCCAGTACTTC
.	.	TRBV6-1	TRBJ2-3	CASSSSSHLNTQYF	TGTGCCAGCAGCTCCTCTAGCCATTTAAATACGCAGTATTTT
.	.	TRBV7-2	TRBJ1-5	CASSLAGGDNQPQHF	TGTGCCAGCAGCTTAGCGGGGGGGGACAATCAGCCCCAGCATTTT
TRBD1	.	TRBV13	TRBJ1-6	CASSLDRGNSPLHF	TGTGCCAGCAGCTTAGACAGGGGTAATTCACCCCTCCACTTT
TRBD2	.	TRBV5-4	TRBJ2-5	CASSRRGDQETQYF	TGTGCCAGCAGCCGCCGGGGGGACCAAGAGACCCAGTACTTC
.	.	TRBV2	TRBJ1-5	CASSSLVEGQPQHF	TGTGCCAGCAGTTCCCTCGTGGAGGGGCAGCCCCAGCATTTT
.	once	TRBV13	TRBJ1-2	CASSSTQGRFSYGYPF	TGTGCCAGCAGCTCAACCCAGGGCAGATTCTCTTATGGCTACCCCTTC
.	.	TRBV7-2	TRBJ1-5	CASSAQVGQPQHF	TGTGCCAGCAGCGCCCAGGTTGGACAGCCCCAGCATTTT
.	.	TRBV27	TRBJ2-2	CASRRLPTGELFF	TGTGCCAGCAGGCGACTACCCACCGGGGAGCTGTTTTTT
.	.	TRBV23-1	TRBJ1-2	CASSQYKWTAYGYTF	TGCGCCAGCAGTCAATATAAGTGGACAGCTTATGGCTACACCTTC
.	few	TRBV27	TRBJ1-1	CASSLRVGSGVGTEAFF	TGTGCCAGCAGTTTAAGGGTAGGGTCAGGGGTCGGGACTGAAGCTTTCTTT
.	.	TRBV5-1	TRBJ2-7	CASSLDQYEQYF	TGCGCCAGCAGCTTGGACCAGTACGAGCAGTACTTC
TRBD1	.	TRBV7-2	TRBJ1-2	CASSLGTGFVGYTF	TGTGCCAGCAGCTTAGGGACAGGGTTTGTTGGCTACACCTTC
TRBD1	.	TRBV27	TRBJ1-6	CASGGGQGNNSPLHF	TGTGCCAGCGGTGGGGGACAGGGAAATAATTCACCCCTCCACTTT
TRBD1	once	TRBV28	TRBJ1-5	CASSGGTVNQPQHF	TGTGCCAGCAGTGGAGGGACAGTTAATCAGCCCCAGCATTTT
TRBD1	few	TRBV5-4	TRBJ2-2	CASSRKGQAAGELFF	TGTGCCAGCAGCAGGAAGGGACAGGCCGCCGGGGAGCTGTTTTTT
.	.	TRBV19	TRBJ1-1	CASSIGYRNTEAFF	TGTGCCAGTAGTATTGGATACAGGAACACTGAAGCTTTCTTT
.	.	TRBV27	TRBJ1-2	CASSEETAGRGGYTF	TGTGCCAGCAGCGAGGAGACCGCCGGCCGGGGAGGCTACACCTTC
TRBD1	.	TRBV11-1	TRBJ2-5	CASSLDRGETQYF	TGTGCCAGCAGCTTAGACAGGGGTGAGACCCAGTACTTC
TRBD2	.	TRBV7-3	TRBJ2-2	CASSPSGGLTGELFF	TGTGCCAGCAGCCCTAGCGGGGGCCTAACCGGGGAGCTGTTTTTT
.	.	TRBV7-8	TRBJ1-5	CASRLGNSNQPQHF	TGTGCCAGCAGACTAGGAAATAGCAATCAGCCCCAGCATTTT